The T cell receptor beta chain described here comes from a study of CD8+CD57+ T cells in acquired aplastic anemia. For the study at large: Sorted CD4+ and CD8+ cell DNA averaged approximately 3.4 ug.

Template material for TCR beta VDJ and CDR3 profiling consisted of genomic DNA. TCRdb fed the reads into MiXCR, producing one record per CDR3 protein. The sample yields 250,000 to 350,000 distinct CDR3 sequences, approximately 55% seen once. In this sample, this clonotype turned up once. Germline-derived CDR1 and CDR2 are MNHEY and SVGEGT. V was cut by 5 bases and J by 9 bases, with 14 bases left in between. CDR3 size: 12 residues. The sequenced sample was sorted CD4+, CD8+, or CD8+CD57+ T cells (not recorded which) from PBMCs. The clonotype comes from a human donor with severe aplastic anemia or a healthy control (not recorded which). The chain has TRBV6-2 or TRBV6-3 and TRBJ2-7; D ambiguous. In DNA, the CDR3 is TGTGCCAGCAGTGATTATTTCAGGCTGCAGTACTTC. Translating it yields CASSDYFRLQYF.